These T cell receptor beta chains were read from a single sample in a study of blood T cell repertoires in COVID-19. Assay used: immunoSEQ multiplex PCR; TCRdb lists only in-frame clones, some missing. The data show 150,000 to 200,000 clones, 80% to 85% seen once. The sample comprised peripheral blood. The receptors derive from a human donor with acute or convalescent COVID-19. The donor label of this sample is uncertain. CDR3s include the opening cysteine and the closing phenylalanine or tryptophan. D genes are given only for firm matches. For some rows the clone size is stated as once, few or many, or as a class when expanded; others skip it.

- | TRBJ2-1 | TRBV7-3 | - | TGTGCCAGCAGCTCATCCCCCAGCTCCTACAATGAGCAGTTCTTC | CASSSSPSSYNEQFF
once | TRBJ2-7 | TRBV2 | TRBD2 | TGTGCCAGCAGTGAAGGACTAGCCCTCTACGAGCAGTACTTC | CASSEGLALYEQYF
- | TRBJ1-2 | TRBV6-4 | - | TGTGCCAGCAGTGACAGGGGGAACTATGGCTACACCTTC | CASSDRGNYGYTF
- | TRBJ2-7 | TRBV7-2 | - | TGTGCCAGCAGCTTCAGGGTAGAGCAGTACTTC | CASSFRVEQYF
- | TRBJ1-6 | TRBV5-1 | TRBD1 | TGCGCCAGCAGCTTGGATGGGACAGGGTTGAATTCACCCCTCCACTTT | CASSLDGTGLNSPLHF
once | TRBJ1-1 | TRBV19 | - | TGTGCCAGTAGTACCAGGGCCCTTGAAGCTTTCTTT | CASSTRALEAFF
- | TRBJ1-2 | TRBV7-9 | TRBD1 | TGTGCCAGCAGCCCGGGACAGAGGGGAAACTATGGCTACACCTTC | CASSPGQRGNYGYTF
- | TRBJ2-5 | TRBV23-1 | - | TGCGCCAGCAGTCAATCGTGCCAGTATCAAGAGACCCAGTACTTC | CASSQSCQYQETQYF
- | TRBJ2-7 | TRBV6-6 | TRBD2 | TGTGCCAGCAGCCCCGGACTAGTCACCGAGCAGTACTTC | CASSPGLVTEQYF
- | TRBJ2-5 | TRBV30 | - | TGTGCCTGGAGTTCCCAAGGCCTCGGGGCCCAGTACTTC | CAWSSQGLGAQYF
- | TRBJ2-3 | TRBV3-1/TRBV3-2 | TRBD1 | TGTGCCAGCAGCCAAGCATCCAGGGGGGATACGCAGTATTTT | CASSQASRGDTQYF
- | TRBJ2-2 | TRBV2 | - | TGTGCCAGCAAAAGCGGATCGAACACCGGGGAGCTGTTTTTT | CASKSGSNTGELFF
- | TRBJ2-3 | TRBV18 | TRBD2 | TGTGCCAGCTCACCTGGACTAGCGGGAGGCTCAGATACGCAGTATTTT | CASSPGLAGGSDTQYF
- | TRBJ1-4 | TRBV4-1 | - | TGCGCCAGCAGCCCGTTTGTTGCAGTCACAAATGAAAAACTGTTTTTT | CASSPFVAVTNEKLFF
few | TRBJ1-2 | TRBV28 | - | TGTGCCAGCAGTTTCTCGGTCCCCGGGGGTGGCTACACCTTC | CASSFSVPGGGYTF
- | TRBJ2-2 | TRBV11-3 | - | TGTGCCAGCAGCCCCGCCGGTATCACCGGGGAGCTGTTTTTT | CASSPAGITGELFF
- | TRBJ2-2 | TRBV7-9 | - | TGTGCCAGCAGTTGGGACACTACGAACACCGGGGAGCTGTTTTTT | CASSWDTTNTGELFF
- | TRBJ2-3 | TRBV5-1 | TRBD2 | TGCGCCAGCAGCTCAAATAGCGGGGGTACAGATACGCAGTATTTT | CASSSNSGGTDTQYF
once | TRBJ2-7 | TRBV7-8 | - | TGTGCCAGCAGCCGAGACAGAATTCAGTACTTC | CASSRDRIQYF
- | TRBJ2-7 | TRBV30 | TRBD1 | TGTGCCTGGAGTGGGATCCGGACAGGGTCCTACGAGCAGTACTTC | CAWSGIRTGSYEQYF
- | TRBJ2-7 | TRBV30 | TRBD1 | TGTGCCTGGAGTTCCGAACAGGGGGCAGGGGAGCAGTACTTC | CAWSSEQGAGEQYF
- | TRBJ1-5 | TRBV15 | - | TGTGCCACCCGCTACTCGTATAGCAATCAGCCCCAGCATTTT | CATRYSYSNQPQHF
- | TRBJ1-2 | TRBV30 | TRBD1 | TGTGCCTGGCATCCGGGACAGGGGGAGTATGGCTACACCTTC | CAWHPGQGEYGYTF
- | TRBJ1-2 | TRBV29-1 | TRBD1 | TGCAGCGTTGACAGTCAGGGGGCCCATGGCTACACCTTC | CSVDSQGAHGYTF
- | TRBJ1-2 | TRBV9 | - | TGTGCCAGCAGCGTATCGAAGGGGAATAAGGACTATGGCTACACCTTC | CASSVSKGNKDYGYTF
few | TRBJ2-1 | TRBV19 | TRBD2 | TGTGCCAGTAGTCGGAATAGCGGGAGTGATGAGCAGTTCTTC | CASSRNSGSDEQFF
few | TRBJ2-6 | TRBV19 | TRBD1 | TGTGCCAGTAGTCTCGACAGGGCTGGGGCCAACGTCCTGACTTTC | CASSLDRAGANVLTF
- | TRBJ1-2 | TRBV5-1 | - | TGCGCCAGCAGCTTGGAGACAGGCAAAGGGGGTGGCTACACCTTC | CASSLETGKGGGYTF
- | TRBJ2-7 | TRBV6-9 | TRBD1 | TGTGCCAGCAGCCAAACCGGGACAGGGGGCGTCGAGCAGTACTTC | CASSQTGTGGVEQYF
- | TRBJ1-1 | TRBV19 | - | TGTGCCAGTAGTATCTTTATAAGGGGCGCTGAAGCTTTCTTT | CASSIFIRGAEAFF
- | TRBJ2-5 | TRBV5-1 | - | TGCGCCAGCAGCCTACCGGGTCCCCAGTACTTC | CASSLPGPQYF
- | TRBJ2-2 | TRBV28 | TRBD1 | TGTGCCAGCAGAAGACAGGGGGCGAGCGGGGAGCTGTTTTTT | CASRRQGASGELFF
- | TRBJ2-1 | TRBV5-1 | - | TGCGCCAGCAGCTTGGACGCGGGCCCCAATGAGCAGTTCTTC | CASSLDAGPNEQFF
- | TRBJ2-1 | TRBV5-6 | - | TGTGCCAGCAGCACAACAGGGTTCGATGAGCAGTTCTTC | CASSTTGFDEQFF
once | TRBJ2-1 | TRBV10-1 | - | TGCGCCAGCAGTGAGTCGAGCGGAGACTACAATGAGCAGTTCTTC | CASSESSGDYNEQFF